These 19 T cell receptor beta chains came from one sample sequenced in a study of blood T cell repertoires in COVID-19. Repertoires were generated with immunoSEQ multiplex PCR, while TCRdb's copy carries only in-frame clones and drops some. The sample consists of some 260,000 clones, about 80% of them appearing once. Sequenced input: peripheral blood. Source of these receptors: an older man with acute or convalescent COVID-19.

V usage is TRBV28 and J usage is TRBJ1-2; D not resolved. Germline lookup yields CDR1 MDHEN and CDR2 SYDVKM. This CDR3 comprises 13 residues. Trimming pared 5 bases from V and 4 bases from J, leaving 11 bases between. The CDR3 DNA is TGTGCCAGCAGTGCCGACATACTCTATGGCTACACCTTC. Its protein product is CASSADILYGYTF.

The CDR3 DNA reads as TGCGCCAGCAGCTTCCGGGACAGGGTCTATGAGCAGTTCTTC. Protein product: CASSFRDRVYEQFF. The chain combines TRBV5-1 with TRBJ2-1; 9 bases agree with TRBD1. The germline V gene encodes CDR1 SGHRS and CDR2 YFSETQ. Losses at the gene ends were 2 bases for V and 8 bases for J; bases not matched to a gene: 5. The length of the CDR3 is 14 residues.

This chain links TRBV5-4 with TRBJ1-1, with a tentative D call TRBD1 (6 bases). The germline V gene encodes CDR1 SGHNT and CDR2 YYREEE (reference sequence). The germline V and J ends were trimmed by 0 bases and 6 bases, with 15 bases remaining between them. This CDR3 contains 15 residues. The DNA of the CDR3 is TGTGCCAGCAGCTTGGTCGGGGGGGCTCGGGCTGAAGCTTTCTTT. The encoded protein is CASSLVGGARAEAFF.

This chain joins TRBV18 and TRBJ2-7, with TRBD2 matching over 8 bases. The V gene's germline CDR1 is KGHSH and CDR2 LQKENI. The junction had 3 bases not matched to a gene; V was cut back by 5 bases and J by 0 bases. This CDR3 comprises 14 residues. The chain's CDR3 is CASSAGTSSYEQYF. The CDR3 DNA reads TGTGCCAGCTCAGCTGGGACTAGCTCCTACGAGCAGTACTTC.

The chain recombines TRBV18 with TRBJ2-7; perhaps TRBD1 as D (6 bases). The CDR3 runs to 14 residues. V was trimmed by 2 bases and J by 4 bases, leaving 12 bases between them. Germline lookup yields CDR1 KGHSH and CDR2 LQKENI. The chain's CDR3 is CASSPWAGEYEQYF. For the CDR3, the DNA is TGTGCCAGCTCACCATGGGCAGGGGAATACGAGCAGTACTTC.

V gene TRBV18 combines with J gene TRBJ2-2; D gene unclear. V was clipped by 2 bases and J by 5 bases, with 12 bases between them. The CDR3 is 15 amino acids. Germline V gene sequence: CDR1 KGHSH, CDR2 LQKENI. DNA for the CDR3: TGTGCCAGCTCACCATCAACAGTTAAGACCGGGGAGCTGTTTTTT. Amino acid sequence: CASSPSTVKTGELFF.

CDR3 coding DNA: TGTGCCAGCAGCTTAATGGAGGACAATGAGCAGTTCTTC. Protein product: CASSLMEDNEQFF. The rearrangement joins TRBV7-9 to TRBJ2-1, with D perhaps TRBD2 (5 bases). V was pared by 2 bases and J by 5 bases, with 7 bases between. CDR3 length: 13 residues. Germline values: CDR1 SEHNR, CDR2 FQNEAQ (reference sequence). Variable domain in full (rest from reference TRBV7-9 and TRBJ2-1): DTGVSQNPRHKITKRGQNVTFRCDPISEHNRLYWYRQTLGQGPEFLTYFQNEAQLEKSRLLSDRFSAERPKGSFSTLEIQRTEQGDSAMYLCASSLMEDNEQFFGPGTRLTVL.

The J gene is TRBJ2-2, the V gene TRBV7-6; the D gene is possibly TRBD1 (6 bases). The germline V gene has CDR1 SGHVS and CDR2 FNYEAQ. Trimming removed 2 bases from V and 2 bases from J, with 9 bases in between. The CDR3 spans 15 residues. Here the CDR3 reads CASSLNRVNTGELFF. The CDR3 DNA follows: TGTGCCAGCAGCTTAAACAGGGTTAACACCGGGGAGCTGTTTTTT.

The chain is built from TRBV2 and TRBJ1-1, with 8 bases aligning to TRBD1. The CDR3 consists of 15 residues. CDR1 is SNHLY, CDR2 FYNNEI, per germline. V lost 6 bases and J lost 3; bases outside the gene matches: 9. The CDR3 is CASSGLQGAHTEAFF. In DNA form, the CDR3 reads TGTGCCAGCAGCGGGCTCCAGGGGGCTCACACTGAAGCTTTCTTT.

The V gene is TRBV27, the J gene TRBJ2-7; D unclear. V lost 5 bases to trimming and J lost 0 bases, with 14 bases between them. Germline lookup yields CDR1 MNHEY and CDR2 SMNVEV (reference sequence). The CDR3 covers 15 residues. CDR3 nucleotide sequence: TGTGCCAGCAGTACTCAGGCCGTAAGCTCCTACGAGCAGTACTTC. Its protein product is CASSTQAVSSYEQYF.

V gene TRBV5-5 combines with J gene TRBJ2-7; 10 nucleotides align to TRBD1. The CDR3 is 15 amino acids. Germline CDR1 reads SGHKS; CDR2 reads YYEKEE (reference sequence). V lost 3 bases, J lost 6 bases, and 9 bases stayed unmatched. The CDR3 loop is CASSSLGQGGGEQYF. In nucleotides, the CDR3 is TGTGCCAGCAGCTCTCTTGGACAGGGGGGCGGCGAGCAGTACTTC.

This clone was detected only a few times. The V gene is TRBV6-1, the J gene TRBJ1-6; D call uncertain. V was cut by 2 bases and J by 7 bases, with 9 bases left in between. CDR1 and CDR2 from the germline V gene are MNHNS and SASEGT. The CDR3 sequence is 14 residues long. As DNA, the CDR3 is TGTGCCAGCAGTGAATCTGTACGGAATTCACCCCTCCACTTT. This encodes CASSESVRNSPLHF.

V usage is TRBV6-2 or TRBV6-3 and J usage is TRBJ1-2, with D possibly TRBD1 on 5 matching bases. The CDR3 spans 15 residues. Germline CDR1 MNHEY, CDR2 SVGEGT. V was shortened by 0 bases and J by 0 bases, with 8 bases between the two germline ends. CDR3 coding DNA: TGTGCCAGCAGTTACTCGACCAGGGCTAACTATGGCTACACCTTC. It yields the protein CASSYSTRANYGYTF.

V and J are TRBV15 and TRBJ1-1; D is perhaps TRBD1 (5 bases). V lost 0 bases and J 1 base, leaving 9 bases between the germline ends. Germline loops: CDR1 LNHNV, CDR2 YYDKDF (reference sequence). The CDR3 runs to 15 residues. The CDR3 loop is CATSREGTGNTEAFF. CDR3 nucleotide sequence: TGTGCCACCAGCAGAGAAGGAACAGGGAACACTGAAGCTTTCTTT.

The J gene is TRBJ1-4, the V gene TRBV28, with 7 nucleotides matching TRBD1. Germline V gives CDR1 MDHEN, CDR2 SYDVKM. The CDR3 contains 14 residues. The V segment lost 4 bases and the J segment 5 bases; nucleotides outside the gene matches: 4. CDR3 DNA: TGTGCCAGCAGTTCGGGACAGCAAAATGAAAAACTGTTTTTT. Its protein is CASSSGQQNEKLFF.

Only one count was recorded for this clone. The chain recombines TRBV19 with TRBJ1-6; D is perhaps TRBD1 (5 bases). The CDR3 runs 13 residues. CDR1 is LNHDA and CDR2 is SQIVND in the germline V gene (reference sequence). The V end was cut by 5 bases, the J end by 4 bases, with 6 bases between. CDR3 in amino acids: CASSDSYNSPLHF. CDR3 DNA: TGTGCCAGTAGTGACAGTTATAATTCACCCCTCCACTTT.

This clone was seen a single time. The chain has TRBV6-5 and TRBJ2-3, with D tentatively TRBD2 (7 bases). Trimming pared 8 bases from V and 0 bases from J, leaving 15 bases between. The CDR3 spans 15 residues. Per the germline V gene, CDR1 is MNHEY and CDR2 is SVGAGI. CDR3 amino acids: CASGGLAVSTDTQYF. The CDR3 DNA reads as TGTGCCAGCGGGGGGCTAGCGGTGAGCACAGATACGCAGTATTTT.

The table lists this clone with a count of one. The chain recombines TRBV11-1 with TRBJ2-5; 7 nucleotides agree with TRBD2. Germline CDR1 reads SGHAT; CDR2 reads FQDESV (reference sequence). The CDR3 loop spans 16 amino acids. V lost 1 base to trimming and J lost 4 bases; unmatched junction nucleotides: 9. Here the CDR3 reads CASSLDLMGGRETQYF. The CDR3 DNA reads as TGTGCCAGCAGCTTAGATCTTATGGGAGGGCGAGAGACCCAGTACTTC.

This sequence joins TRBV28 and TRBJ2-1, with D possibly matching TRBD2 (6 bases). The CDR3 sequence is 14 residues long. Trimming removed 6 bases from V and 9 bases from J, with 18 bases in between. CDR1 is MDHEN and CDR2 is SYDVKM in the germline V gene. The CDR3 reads CASSLRDFGGEQFF. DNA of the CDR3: TGTGCCAGCAGCCTTCGGGACTTCGGGGGTGAGCAGTTCTTC. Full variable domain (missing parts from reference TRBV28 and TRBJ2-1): DVKVTQSSRYLVKRTGEKVFLECVQDMDHENMFWYRQDPGLGLRLIYFSYDVKMKEKGDIPEGYSVSREKKERFSLILESASTNQTSMYLCASSLRDFGGEQFFGPGTRLTVL.